This TCR beta chain was identified in a study of breast tumors, draining lymph nodes, adjacent tissues. This clonotype was recorded at least ten times. There are 14 residues in the CDR3. Looked up from germline, CDR1 is SGHVS and CDR2 is FQNEAQ. The V and J ends lost 1 base and 6 bases respectively, with 7 bases between them. TCRdb redid the calling of the multiplex PCR reads with MiXCR, one entry per CDR3 protein. The sample holds tens of thousands of distinct CDR3 sequences, under 25% seen once. The source is a female donor with breast cancer. Some clones in this sample may be carry-over from other donors' samples. The source material was breast tumor tissue. V is TRBV7-8 and J is TRBJ1-6; no firm D call. The CDR3 nucleotides read TGTGCCAGCAGCTTAGTGGCCGTTAATTCACCCCTCCACTTT. Translating gives CASSLVAVNSPLHF.